This entry is about one T cell receptor (beta chain). Antigen specificity is unknown. V was cut by 3 bases and J by 5 bases, with 7 bases left in between. Germline loops: CDR1 SGHDN, CDR2 FVKESK. CDR3 length equals 12 residues. The assay was immunoSEQ multiplex PCR, and TCRdb's table has in-frame clones only and misses some. The profile shows roughly 17,000 clones, around 77% of them singletons. This entry is derived from a study of CD4 T cells in relation to SARS-CoV-2 and coronaviruses. For the study at large: TCR beta CDR3s were sequenced after roughly ten-day antigen culture of PBMCs. The negative reference was HIV-1 Nef peptide pool or peptide-free culture.

Study observations and caveats: Each donor contributed either pre-pandemic or post-infection samples, not both.

CD4+ T cells from unexposed donors were obtained before the COVID-19 pandemic (2011-2018). The cells were cultured for under 13 days before CD4+ T cells were isolated. Cells permitting, SARS-CoV-2 S/N and four cold-coronavirus spikes were tested on unexposed-donor CD4+ T cells. The chain has TRBV14 and TRBJ2-5; D is unresolved. Sequenced input: CD4+ T cells from PBMCs, cultured in vitro. The source is a human donor in good health. The CDR3 sequence is CASSHYGETQYF. As DNA, the CDR3 is TGTGCCAGCAGCCATTACGGGGAGACCCAGTACTTC.